The rows below give T cell receptor beta chains drawn from one sample of a study of Graves' ophthalmopathy and Graves' hyperthyroidism. In TCRdb, the multiplex PCR reads were re-called with MiXCR into one record per CDR3 protein. The sample shows 650,000 to 800,000 distinct CDR3 sequences, under 50% of them seen only once. Sequenced input: peripheral blood. Receptors were obtained from an adult man with Graves' ophthalmopathy. CDR3s include the opening cysteine and the closing phenylalanine or tryptophan. The order of the fields is J gene, clone size, D gene, V gene, CDR3 protein, CDR3 DNA. D genes are given only for firm matches. Clone sizes are given selectively: once, few, many, or a class where the clone is expanded.

TRBJ1-1 many . TRBV20-1 CSARDGLANTEAFF TGCAGTGCTAGAGACGGTTTGGCTAACACTGAAGCTTTCTTT
TRBJ1-2 . TRBD1 TRBV5-4 CASSLELTGGADGYTF TGTGCCAGCAGCTTGGAACTAACAGGGGGGGCGGATGGCTACACCTTC
TRBJ2-5 many . TRBV4-1 CASSQDYNQETQYF TGCGCCAGCAGCCAAGACTACAACCAAGAGACCCAGTACTTC
TRBJ2-7 many TRBD2 TRBV29-1 CSVEWGGVVGEQYF TGCAGCGTTGAATGGGGGGGGGTGGTCGGCGAGCAGTACTTC
TRBJ2-5 . . TRBV20-1 CSARARGTETQYF TGCAGTGCTAGAGCACGAGGAACAGAGACCCAGTACTTC
TRBJ1-5 many TRBD1 TRBV6-6 CASLDRLGNQPQHF TGTGCCAGCCTGGACAGGCTCGGCAATCAGCCCCAGCATTTT
TRBJ2-7 many . TRBV4-1 CASSQASSSYEQYF TGCGCCAGCAGCCAAGCTTCAAGCTCCTACGAGCAGTACTTC
TRBJ1-3 . TRBD1 TRBV24-1 CANQTGENTIYF TGTGCCAATCAGACAGGGGAGAACACCATATATTTT
TRBJ2-1 few . TRBV10-3 CAISRDGNNEQFF TGTGCCATCAGTAGGGACGGTAACAATGAGCAGTTCTTC
TRBJ2-7 few TRBD2 TRBV10-3 CASSYATSGKWYEQYF TGTGCCAGCAGTTACGCCACTAGCGGGAAGTGGTACGAGCAGTACTTC
TRBJ2-6 . . TRBV29-1 CSVEVTKNTEAF TGCAGCGTTGAAGTGACAAAAAACACTGAAGCTTTC
TRBJ1-4 many TRBD1 TRBV10-3 CASSIRQGLSEKLFF TGTGCCAGCAGCATCCGACAGGGTCTAAGTGAAAAACTGTTTTTT
TRBJ1-6 many TRBD1 TRBV24-1 CATTIPRPPDRDSPLHF TGTGCCACCACCATCCCCCGCCCCCCGGACAGGGACTCACCCCTCCACTTT
TRBJ2-7 . TRBD1 TRBV19 CASRSTGVEQYF TGTGCCAGTAGATCGACAGGGGTCGAGCAGTACTTC
TRBJ2-6 many . TRBV4-3 CASSQGRGTGANVLTF TGCGCCAGCAGCCAAGGCAGGGGCACTGGGGCCAACGTCCTGACTTTC
TRBJ1-2 . TRBD1 TRBV29-1 CSVGGTGALNYGYTF TGCAGCGTTGGAGGTACAGGGGCCCTAAACTATGGCTACACCTTC
TRBJ2-3 . . TRBV24-1 CATHYGDTQYF TGTGCCACCCATTATGGAGATACGCAGTATTTT
TRBJ2-7 once . TRBV4-3 CASSQDEDSYHEQYF TGCGCCAGCAGCCAAGATGAGGACAGCTACCACGAGCAGTACTTC
TRBJ2-5 many . TRBV19 CASSIVSPGGMETQYF TGTGCCAGTAGTATAGTCTCCCCCGGGGGTATGGAGACCCAGTACTTC
TRBJ2-2 many TRBD1 TRBV7-2 CASSLTGVTGELFF TGTGCCAGCAGCTTGACAGGGGTCACCGGGGAGCTGTTTTTT
TRBJ1-5 . TRBD1 TRBV5-1 CARSTTGTGLNQPQHF TGCGCCCGCAGCACCACCGGGACAGGGCTTAATCAGCCACAGCATTTT
TRBJ2-7 . . TRBV28 CASSSGAAGAEQYF TGTGCCAGCAGTTCCGGCGCGGCCGGGGCCGAGCAGTACTTC
TRBJ1-5 . TRBD1 TRBV27 CASSLNSPGQVPPQHF TGTGCCAGCAGTCTGAATTCCCCGGGACAGGTTCCGCCCCAGCATTTT
TRBJ2-7 many . TRBV9 CASSVAAGALSEQYF TGTGCCAGCAGCGTAGCCGCAGGGGCCCTTAGCGAGCAGTACTTC
TRBJ2-5 . TRBD2 TRBV9 CASAQGLAGQETQYF TGTGCCAGTGCCCAGGGACTAGCGGGCCAAGAGACCCAGTACTTC
TRBJ2-5 many TRBD2 TRBV20-1 CSALTSGEETQYF TGCAGTGCATTGACTAGCGGGGAAGAGACCCAGTACTTC
TRBJ2-5 few TRBD2 TRBV7-2 CASSFAGTSGAPETQYF TGTGCCAGCAGCTTTGCCGGGACTAGCGGGGCGCCCGAGACCCAGTACTTC
TRBJ1-1 many . TRBV9 CASSVSGAGDGTEAFF TGTGCCAGCAGCGTGTCCGGGGCAGGGGACGGCACTGAAGCTTTCTTT
TRBJ2-2 many TRBD1 TRBV7-2 CASSFTGGRTGELFF TGTGCCAGCAGCTTCACAGGGGGCCGTACCGGGGAGCTGTTTTTT
TRBJ1-2 . TRBD1 TRBV2 CASSGTGYHGYTF TGTGCCAGCAGTGGGACAGGGTACCATGGCTACACCTTC
TRBJ2-7 many . TRBV12-3/TRBV12-4 CASRSSGPREQYF TGTGCCAGCAGATCGTCAGGGCCTCGCGAGCAGTACTTC
TRBJ2-1 few TRBD2 TRBV9 CASSSRTSGRDLQVNEQFF TGTGCCAGCAGCTCTCGGACTAGCGGGAGGGACCTACAGGTGAATGAGCAGTTCTTC
TRBJ1-4 . TRBD1 TRBV10-2 CASSERTGGPATNEKLFF TGCGCCAGCAGTGAGAGGACAGGGGGCCCGGCAACTAATGAAAAACTGTTTTTT
TRBJ2-5 many . TRBV10-3 CAISGGAAATQETQYF TGTGCCATCAGTGGGGGGGCTGCGGCCACTCAAGAGACCCAGTACTTC
TRBJ2-2 . TRBD2 TRBV2 CASSEIAGANTGELFF TGTGCCAGCAGTGAAATAGCGGGGGCCAACACCGGGGAGCTGTTTTTT
TRBJ2-7 . . TRBV25-1 CASSRDRWANTGELYF TGTGCCAGCAGTCGGGACCGCTGGGCAAACACCGGGGAGCTGTACTTC
TRBJ1-2 many TRBD1 TRBV10-3 CATLRPTGGSYGYTF TGTGCCACGCTTAGGCCTACAGGGGGCAGCTATGGCTACACCTTC
TRBJ2-7 many TRBD2 TRBV29-1 CSVKGTSGSLREQYF TGCAGCGTGAAAGGGACTAGCGGAAGCCTTCGAGAGCAGTACTTC
TRBJ2-7 many . TRBV4-3 CASSQERDYEQYF TGCGCCAGCAGCCAAGAACGGGACTACGAGCAGTACTTC
TRBJ1-1 . TRBD1 TRBV5-1 CASRFSGGVNTEAFF TGTGCCAGCAGGTTCTCAGGGGGAGTGAACACTGAAGCTTTCTTT
TRBJ2-7 . . TRBV3-1 CASSRGLGQYF TGTGCCAGCAGCCGGGGTCTTGGGCAGTACTTC
TRBJ2-7 . TRBD2 TRBV2 CASSEGTSDNYEQYF TGTGCCAGCAGTGAAGGGACTAGCGACAACTACGAGCAGTACTTC
TRBJ2-7 . . TRBV12-3/TRBV12-4 CASSFVGGGYEQYF TGTGCCAGCAGTTTTGTCGGAGGGGGTTACGAGCAGTACTTC
TRBJ1-1 . . TRBV20-1 CSASIVNTEAFF TGCAGTGCTAGTATAGTTAACACTGAAGCTTTCTTT
TRBJ1-2 . . TRBV25-1 CASVDRIGGQSYGYTF TGTGCCAGCGTTGACCGTATCGGGGGGCAGTCCTATGGCTACACCTTC
TRBJ2-1 few TRBD2 TRBV7-9 CASVTAGGNYNEQFF TGTGCCAGCGTCACAGCGGGAGGAAACTACAATGAGCAGTTCTTC
TRBJ1-2 once . TRBV7-3 CASSLRNSSQEKNYGYTF TGTGCCAGCAGCTTACGGAACAGCTCACAGGAAAAAAACTATGGCTACACCTTC
TRBJ2-2 . . TRBV12-3/TRBV12-4 CANERLRDRRTGELFF TGTGCCAACGAGCGTTTGAGGGATCGGCGGACCGGGGAGCTGTTTTTT
TRBJ2-6 . TRBD1 TRBV10-3 CAISEVWTGPPGANVLTF TGTGCCATCAGTGAAGTGTGGACAGGGCCTCCTGGGGCCAACGTCCTGACTTTC
TRBJ1-3 many . TRBV7-2 CASSLGAGLGNTIYF TGTGCCAGCAGCTTAGGCGCAGGGCTCGGAAACACCATATATTTT
TRBJ1-1 . . TRBV29-1 CSQDQGYTEAFF TGCAGCCAAGATCAGGGCTACACTGAAGCTTTCTTT
TRBJ2-5 . TRBD2 TRBV15 CATSSAGTSGGAGQETQYF TGTGCCACCAGCAGTGCCGGGACTAGCGGGGGGGCCGGCCAAGAGACCCAGTACTTC
TRBJ1-2 . TRBD1 TRBV24-1 CATSPKGKGQTSGYTF TGTGCCACCTCCCCCAAAGGAAAGGGACAGACGTCTGGCTACACCTTC
TRBJ2-7 many . TRBV5-1 CASSLSWDEQYF TGCGCCAGCAGCTTGTCGTGGGACGAGCAGTACTTC
TRBJ2-6 many . TRBV12-3/TRBV12-4 CASSPTGTGANVLTF TGTGCCAGCAGTCCCACGGGAACTGGGGCCAACGTCCTGACTTTC
TRBJ1-1 . TRBD1 TRBV10-3 CAISAGQGSTEAFF TGTGCCATCAGTGCGGGACAGGGAAGCACTGAAGCTTTCTTT
TRBJ2-5 . . TRBV20-1 CSAKRGRETQYF TGCAGTGCCAAACGGGGGCGGGAGACCCAGTACTTC